A single sample gave rise to the 20 T cell receptor beta chains below, sequenced in a study of cytomegalovirus exposure and HLA in healthy donors. The study ran its PCR with 60 Vbeta and 13 Jbeta primers. TCRdb keeps only in-frame clones here, not all; method: immunoSEQ multiplex PCR. The data show some 98,000 clones, over 80% seen once. The sample comprised PBMCs. The origin of the receptors is a female donor in good health and CMV-seropositive.

This clone appeared once. The V call is TRBV13, the J call TRBJ2-2, with D possibly being TRBD1 (6 bases). This CDR3 spans 14 amino acids. Trimming pared 4 bases from V and 7 bases from J, leaving 13 bases between. CDR1 and CDR2 (germline): PRHDT, FYEKMQ (reference sequence). The CDR3 region has the DNA TGTGCCAGCAGCTGGGTAGACAGGCTCGGGGAGCTGTTTTTT. The encoded protein is CASSWVDRLGELFF.

The V and J genes are TRBV4-1 and TRBJ2-3, with 12 bases aligning to TRBD2. The V segment lost 4 bases and the J segment 7 bases; nucleotides outside the gene matches: 6. The CDR3 is 15 amino acids. Germline V CDR1 and CDR2: MGHRA, YSYEKL. CDR3: CASSPLAGGPNTQYF. The CDR3 coding sequence is TGCGCCAGCAGCCCCCTAGCGGGAGGGCCGAATACGCAGTATTTT.

J is TRBJ1-5 and V is TRBV5-1, with TRBD1 matching 8 bases. In germline, CDR1 is SGHRS, CDR2 YFSETQ. This CDR3 has 14 residues. V gave up 3 bases and J gave up 7 bases; unmatched junction bases: 6. The CDR3 coding sequence is TGCGCCAGCAGCTGGACAGGGTCCGGACAGCCCCAGCATTTT. It translates to CASSWTGSGQPQHF.

V and J are TRBV7-6 and TRBJ2-2; D possibly corresponds to TRBD2 (6 bases). Between the trimmed V and J ends, which lost 5 bases and 6 bases, there was a span of 25 bases. From germline, CDR1 is SGHVS and CDR2 FNYEAQ. This CDR3 spans 18 amino acids. Here the CDR3 reads CASSPRDSNVGRAGELFF. Here the CDR3 DNA reads TGTGCCAGCAGCCCGAGGGACTCAAACGTCGGTCGCGCCGGGGAGCTGTTTTTT.

The chain uses TRBV9 and TRBJ2-5, with TRBD2 matching 9 bases. Germline V gene lookup returns CDR1 SGDLS and CDR2 YYNGEE. The CDR3 is made up of 18 amino acids. Losses at the gene ends were 0 bases for V and 4 bases for J; bases not matched to a gene: 13. CDR3 protein: CASSVGIRGGRARETQYF. For the CDR3, the DNA is TGTGCCAGCAGCGTAGGGATAAGGGGCGGGAGGGCCCGAGAGACCCAGTACTTC.

The gene calls are TRBV7-6 and TRBJ2-1, with 8 bases aligning to TRBD2. The CDR3 length is 17 residues. V gave up 5 bases and J gave up 2 bases; unmatched junction bases: 11. Germline-derived CDR1 and CDR2 are SGHVS and FNYEAQ. CDR3 sequence (DNA): TGTGCCAGCAGCCCCAAGGCACTAGCGGCGACCTACAATGAGCAGTTCTTC. Protein sequence: CASSPKALAATYNEQFF.

The gene calls are TRBV11-2 and TRBJ1-3, with D tentatively TRBD1 (5 bases). Trimming removed 3 bases at V and 4 bases at J, with 13 bases between. CDR1 and CDR2 from the germline V gene are SGHAT and FQNNGV. This CDR3 has 15 amino acids. The CDR3, as DNA: TGTGCCAGCAGCTTTAGGGGTACTCGAGGAAACACCATATATTTT. Translated: CASSFRGTRGNTIYF.

The V call is TRBV18, the J call TRBJ2-7, with 10 bases aligning to TRBD1. The CDR3 sequence is 16 residues long. Germline V CDR1 and CDR2: KGHSH, LQKENI. V dropped 0 bases and J dropped 2; count of bases not matched to a gene: 4. The CDR3 spells CASSPPLGQGPYEQYF. The CDR3 DNA reads as TGTGCCAGCTCACCACCCTTGGGACAGGGGCCCTACGAGCAGTACTTC.

V and J are TRBV15 and TRBJ1-1, with D possibly TRBD1 on 5 matching bases. The CDR3 has 18 residues. Germline CDR1 LNHNV, CDR2 YYDKDF (reference sequence). V was shortened by 6 bases and J by 3 bases, with 26 bases between the two germline ends. The DNA of the CDR3 is TGTGCCACCAGTCCAGGGTGGCAGGGTGCGTTTCCGGACACTGAAGCTTTCTTT. Protein sequence: CATSPGWQGAFPDTEAFF.

The genes are TRBV5-1 and TRBJ2-5; unclear D gene. V was clipped by 6 bases and J by 1 base, with 13 bases between them. This CDR3 spans 14 amino acids. Germline V gives CDR1 SGHRS, CDR2 YFSETQ. The CDR3 protein is CASTGLVPQETQYF. The CDR3, as DNA: TGCGCCAGCACCGGGTTGGTCCCCCAAGAGACCCAGTACTTC.

The rearrangement links TRBV6-1 to TRBJ2-7; 11 bases agree with TRBD1. V lost 3 bases and J lost 6; bases outside the gene matches: 7. The CDR3 loop spans 15 amino acids. The V gene's germline CDR1 is MNHNS and CDR2 SASEGT. CDR3 sequence reads: CASSDGQGASGEQYF. Written as DNA, the CDR3 is TGTGCCAGCAGTGACGGACAGGGGGCAAGCGGCGAGCAGTACTTC.

The rearrangement links TRBV7-3 to TRBJ2-6; TRBD1 agrees at 7 bases. This CDR3 spans 15 amino acids. From germline, CDR1 is SGHTA and CDR2 FQGTGA. V gave up 4 bases and J gave up 5 bases; unmatched junction bases: 5. The CDR3 loop reads CASSYRQGWANVLTF. CDR3 nucleotides: TGTGCCAGCAGCTACCGACAGGGCTGGGCCAACGTCCTGACTTTC.

The rearrangement uses TRBV21-1 and TRBJ1-1; the table's D call TRBD1 went unverified against the DNA. TRBV21-1 is a pseudogene locus. The CDR3 is made up of 14 amino acids. The CDR3 bases are TGTGCCAGCAGCTCCCAGGACAGGGACACTGAAGCTTTCTTT. This encodes CASSSQDRDTEAFF.

The J gene is TRBJ2-5, the V gene TRBV7-2, with TRBD2 matching over 7 bases. This CDR3 spans 14 amino acids. J lost 5 bases, V lost 3 bases, and 6 bases had no gene match. Germline assignment: CDR1 SGHTA and CDR2 FQGNSA. CDR3 residues: CASSLGGSLETQYF. CDR3 nucleotides: TGTGCCAGCAGCTTGGGCGGGAGCCTGGAGACCCAGTACTTC. The full variable domain, completed using reference TRBV7-2 and TRBJ2-5, is GAGVSQSPSNKVTEKGKDVELRCDPISGHTALYWYRQSLGQGLEFLIYFQGNSAPDKSGLPSDRFSAERTGGSVSTLTIQRTQQEDSAVYLCASSLGGSLETQYFGPGTRLLVL.

In its sample, this clone was seen once. This chain uses TRBV5-1 with TRBJ2-6, with D perhaps matching TRBD2 (7 bases). The CDR3 loop spans 16 amino acids. Germline V CDR1 and CDR2: SGHRS, YFSETQ. The V and J ends lost 4 bases and 3 bases respectively, with 14 bases between them. This chain's CDR3 is CASSLLGGDGANVLTF. The CDR3 DNA sequence: TGCGCCAGCAGCCTATTAGGGGGGGATGGGGCCAACGTCCTGACTTTC.

The J gene is TRBJ1-3, the V gene TRBV5-6; 8 bases align to TRBD1. This CDR3 has 14 amino acids. The V gene end was trimmed by 4 bases and the J gene end by 4 bases; junction bases not matched to a gene: 4. The germline gives CDR1 SGHDT, CDR2 YYEEEE. This CDR3 is CASSRTGTGNTIYF. The CDR3 DNA sequence: TGTGCCAGCAGCCGGACAGGGACAGGAAACACCATATATTTT.

With respect to this clone: Compared with germline, one end of the junction differs, possibly owing to a read error. This chain links TRBV7-9 with TRBJ2-7; D might be TRBD2 (5 bases). CDR1 is SEHNR and CDR2 is FQNEAQ in the germline V gene (reference sequence). This CDR3 is built from 15 residues. For the CDR3, the DNA is TGTTCCAGCCGCCAGGTGCAAGAGGGCTATTACGAGCAGTACTTC. The encoded protein is CSSRQVQEGYYEQYF.

CDR3 coding DNA: TGTGCCAGTAGTGCCACAGGGGCGCCCTCTGGAAACACCATATATTTT. Translation: CASSATGAPSGNTIYF. The rearrangement links TRBV19 to TRBJ1-3, with TRBD1 matching over 7 bases. V shed 5 bases, J shed 0 bases, and the junction held 7 bases outside the gene matches. Per the germline V gene, CDR1 is LNHDA and CDR2 is SQIVND (reference sequence). CDR3 length: 16 residues.

CDR3 protein: CASSESGRNEQFF. The CDR3 DNA reads TGTGCCAGCAGTGAGTCTGGGAGAAATGAGCAGTTCTTC. The chain uses TRBV6-1 and TRBJ2-1; D might be TRBD2 (5 bases). This CDR3 has 13 residues. Germline values: CDR1 MNHNS, CDR2 SASEGT. Trimming removed 3 bases from V and 7 bases from J, with 10 bases in between.

CDR3 DNA sequence: TGTGCCAGTAGTATAAGGCAGGGTAATAGCAATCAGCCCCAGCATTTT. Translation gives CASSIRQGNSNQPQHF. The chain is built from TRBV19 and TRBJ1-5; tentative D call: TRBD1 (5 bases). CDR3 length: 16 amino acids. V was pared by 2 bases and J by 0 bases, with 11 bases between. CDR1 is LNHDA and CDR2 is SQIVND in the germline V gene (reference sequence).